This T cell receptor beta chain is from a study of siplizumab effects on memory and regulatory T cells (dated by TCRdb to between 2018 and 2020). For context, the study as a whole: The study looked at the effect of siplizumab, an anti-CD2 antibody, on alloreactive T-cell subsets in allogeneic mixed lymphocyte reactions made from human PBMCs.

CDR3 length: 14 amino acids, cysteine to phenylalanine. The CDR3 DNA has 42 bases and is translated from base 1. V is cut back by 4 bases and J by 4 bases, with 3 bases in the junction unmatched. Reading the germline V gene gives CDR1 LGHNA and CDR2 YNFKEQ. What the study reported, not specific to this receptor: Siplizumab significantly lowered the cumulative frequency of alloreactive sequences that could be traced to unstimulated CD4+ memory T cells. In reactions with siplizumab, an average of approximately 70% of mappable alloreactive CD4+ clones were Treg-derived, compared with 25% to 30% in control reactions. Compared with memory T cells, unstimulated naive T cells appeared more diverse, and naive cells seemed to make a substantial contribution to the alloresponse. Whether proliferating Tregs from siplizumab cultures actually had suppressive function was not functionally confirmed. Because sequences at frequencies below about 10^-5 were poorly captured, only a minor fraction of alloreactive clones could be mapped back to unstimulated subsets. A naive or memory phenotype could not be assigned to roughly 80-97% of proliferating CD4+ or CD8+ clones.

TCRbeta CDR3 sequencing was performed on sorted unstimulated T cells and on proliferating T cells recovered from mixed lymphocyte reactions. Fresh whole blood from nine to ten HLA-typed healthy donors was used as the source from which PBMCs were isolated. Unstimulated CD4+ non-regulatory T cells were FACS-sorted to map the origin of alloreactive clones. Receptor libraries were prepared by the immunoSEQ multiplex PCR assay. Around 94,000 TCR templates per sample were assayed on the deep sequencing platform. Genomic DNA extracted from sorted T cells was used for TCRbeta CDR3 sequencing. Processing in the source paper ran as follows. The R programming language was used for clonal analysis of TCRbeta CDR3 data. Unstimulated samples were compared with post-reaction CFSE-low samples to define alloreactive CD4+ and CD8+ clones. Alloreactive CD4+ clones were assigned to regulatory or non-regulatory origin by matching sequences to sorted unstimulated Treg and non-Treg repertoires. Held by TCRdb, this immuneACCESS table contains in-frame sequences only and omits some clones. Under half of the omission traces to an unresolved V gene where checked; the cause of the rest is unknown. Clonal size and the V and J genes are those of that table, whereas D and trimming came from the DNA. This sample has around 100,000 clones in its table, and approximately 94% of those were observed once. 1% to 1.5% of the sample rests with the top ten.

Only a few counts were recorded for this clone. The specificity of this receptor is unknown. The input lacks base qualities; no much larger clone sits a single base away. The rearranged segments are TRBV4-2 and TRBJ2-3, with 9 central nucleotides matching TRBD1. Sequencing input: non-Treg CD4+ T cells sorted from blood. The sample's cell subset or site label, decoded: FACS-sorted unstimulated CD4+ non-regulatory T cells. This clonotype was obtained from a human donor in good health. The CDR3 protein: CASSPGQGPDTQYF. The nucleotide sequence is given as TGTGCCAGCAGCCCTGGACAGGGGCCAGATACGCAGTATTTT.